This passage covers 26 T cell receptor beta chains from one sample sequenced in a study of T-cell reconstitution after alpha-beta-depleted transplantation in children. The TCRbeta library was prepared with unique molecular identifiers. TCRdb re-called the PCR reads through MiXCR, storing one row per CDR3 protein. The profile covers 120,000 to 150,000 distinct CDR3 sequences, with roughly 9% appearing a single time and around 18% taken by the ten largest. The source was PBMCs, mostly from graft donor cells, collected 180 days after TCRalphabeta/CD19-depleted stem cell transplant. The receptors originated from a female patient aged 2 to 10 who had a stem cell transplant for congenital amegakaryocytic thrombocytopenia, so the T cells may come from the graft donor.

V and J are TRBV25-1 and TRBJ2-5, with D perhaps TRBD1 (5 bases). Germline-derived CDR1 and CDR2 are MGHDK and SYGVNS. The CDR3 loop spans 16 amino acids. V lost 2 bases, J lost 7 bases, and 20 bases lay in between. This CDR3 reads CASSELRDRTTGTQYF. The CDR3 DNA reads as TGTGCCAGCAGTGAACTCAGGGATCGGACCACCGGGACCCAGTACTTC.

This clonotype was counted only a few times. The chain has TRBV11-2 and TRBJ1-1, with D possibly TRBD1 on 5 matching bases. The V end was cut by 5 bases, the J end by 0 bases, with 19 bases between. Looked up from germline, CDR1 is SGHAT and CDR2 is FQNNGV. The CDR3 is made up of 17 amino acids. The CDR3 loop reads CASSRGGVKNMNTEAFF. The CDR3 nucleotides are TGTGCCAGCAGCCGGGGGGGGGTGAAGAACATGAACACTGAAGCTTTCTTT.

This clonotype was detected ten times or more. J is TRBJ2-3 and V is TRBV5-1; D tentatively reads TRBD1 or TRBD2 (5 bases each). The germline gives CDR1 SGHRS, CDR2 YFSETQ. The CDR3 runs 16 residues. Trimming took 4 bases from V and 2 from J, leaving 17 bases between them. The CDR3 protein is CASSPPGRTITDTQYF. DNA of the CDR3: TGCGCCAGCAGCCCTCCGGGACGAACTATCACAGATACGCAGTATTTT.

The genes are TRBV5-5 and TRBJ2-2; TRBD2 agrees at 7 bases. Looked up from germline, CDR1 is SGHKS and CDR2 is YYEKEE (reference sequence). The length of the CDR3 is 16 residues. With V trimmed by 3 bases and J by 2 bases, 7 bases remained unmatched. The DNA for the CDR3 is TGTGCCAGCAGCTCAGCTAGCGGAACAAACACCGGGGAGCTGTTTTTT. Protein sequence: CASSSASGTNTGELFF.

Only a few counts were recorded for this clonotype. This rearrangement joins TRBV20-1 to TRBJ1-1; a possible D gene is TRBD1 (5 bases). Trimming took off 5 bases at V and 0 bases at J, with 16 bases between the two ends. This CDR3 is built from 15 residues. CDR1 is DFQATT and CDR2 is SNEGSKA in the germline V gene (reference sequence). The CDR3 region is CSAGKDRNMNTEAFF. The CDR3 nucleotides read TGCAGTGCTGGGAAAGACAGAAACATGAACACTGAAGCTTTCTTT.

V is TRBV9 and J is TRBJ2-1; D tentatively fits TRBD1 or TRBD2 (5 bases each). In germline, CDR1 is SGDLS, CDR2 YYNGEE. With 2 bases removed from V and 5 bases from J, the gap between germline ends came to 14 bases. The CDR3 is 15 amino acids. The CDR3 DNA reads TGTGCCAGCAGCGTTGTCAGGGACCGGGACAATGAGCAGTTCTTC. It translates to CASSVVRDRDNEQFF.

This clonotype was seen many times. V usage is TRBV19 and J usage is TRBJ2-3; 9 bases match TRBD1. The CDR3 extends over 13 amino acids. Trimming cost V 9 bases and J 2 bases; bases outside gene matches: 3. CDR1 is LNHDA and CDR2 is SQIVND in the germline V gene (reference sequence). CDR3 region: CASGTGTTDTQYF. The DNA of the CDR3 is TGTGCCAGCGGGACAGGGACCACAGATACGCAGTATTTT.

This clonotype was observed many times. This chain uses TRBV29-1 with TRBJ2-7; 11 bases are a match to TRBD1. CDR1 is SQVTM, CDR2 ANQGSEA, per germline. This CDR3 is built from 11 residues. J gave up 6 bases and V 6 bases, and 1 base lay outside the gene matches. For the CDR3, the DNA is TGCAGCGTCGGGACAGGGGGCGAGCAGTACTTC. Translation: CSVGTGGEQYF.

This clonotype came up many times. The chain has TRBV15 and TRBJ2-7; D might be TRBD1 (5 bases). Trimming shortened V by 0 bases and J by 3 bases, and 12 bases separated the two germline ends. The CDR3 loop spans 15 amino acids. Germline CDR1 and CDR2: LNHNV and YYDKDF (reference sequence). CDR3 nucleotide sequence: TGTGCCACCAGCAGAGATAGGGGCAGGAACTACGAGCAGTACTTC. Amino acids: CATSRDRGRNYEQYF.

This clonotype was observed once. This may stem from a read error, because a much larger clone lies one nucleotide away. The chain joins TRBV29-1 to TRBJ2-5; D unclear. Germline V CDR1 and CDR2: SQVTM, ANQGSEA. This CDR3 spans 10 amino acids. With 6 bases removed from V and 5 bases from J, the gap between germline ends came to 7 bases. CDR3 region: CSVNTETQYF. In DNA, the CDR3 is TGCAGCGTAAATACTGAGACCCAGTACTTC. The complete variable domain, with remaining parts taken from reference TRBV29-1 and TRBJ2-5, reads SAVISQKPSRDICQRGTSLTIQCQVDSQVTMMFWYRQQPGQSLTLIATANQGSEATYESGFVIDKFPISRPNLTFSTLTVSNMSPEDSSIYLCSVNTETQYFGPGTRLLVL.

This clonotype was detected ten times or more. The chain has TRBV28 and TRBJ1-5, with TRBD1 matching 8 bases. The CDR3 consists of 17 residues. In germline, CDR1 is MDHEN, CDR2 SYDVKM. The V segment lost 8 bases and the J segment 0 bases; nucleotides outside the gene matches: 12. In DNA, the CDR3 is TGTGCCAGCGCAGCCGGGACAGGAGGTTATAGCAATCAGCCCCAGCATTTT. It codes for CASAAGTGGYSNQPQHF.

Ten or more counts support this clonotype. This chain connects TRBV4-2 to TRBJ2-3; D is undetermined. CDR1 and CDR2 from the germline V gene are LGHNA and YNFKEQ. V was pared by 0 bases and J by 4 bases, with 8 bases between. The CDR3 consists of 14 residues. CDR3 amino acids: CASSQEIGSDTQYF. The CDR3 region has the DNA TGTGCCAGCAGCCAAGAGATAGGGTCAGATACGCAGTATTTT.

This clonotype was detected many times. CDR3 DNA: TGTGCCAGCAGTGAATTTCCCGCGCCCGGGCTAGCGGGAGGGAAGCAGTTCTTC. It encodes CASSEFPAPGLAGGKQFF. V usage is TRBV6-1 and J usage is TRBJ2-1; TRBD2 agrees at 12 bases. Trimming at V came to 2 bases and at J to 11 bases, leaving 16 bases not matched to a gene. Looked up from germline, CDR1 is MNHNS and CDR2 is SASEGT. The CDR3 is 18 amino acids.

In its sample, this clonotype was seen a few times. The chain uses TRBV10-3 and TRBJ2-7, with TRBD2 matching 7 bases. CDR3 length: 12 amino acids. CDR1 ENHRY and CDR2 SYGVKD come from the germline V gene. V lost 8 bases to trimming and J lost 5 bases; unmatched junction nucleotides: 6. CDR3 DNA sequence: TGTGCCATCGCGGGCGGGGGTCACGAGCAGTACTTC. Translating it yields CAIAGGGHEQYF.

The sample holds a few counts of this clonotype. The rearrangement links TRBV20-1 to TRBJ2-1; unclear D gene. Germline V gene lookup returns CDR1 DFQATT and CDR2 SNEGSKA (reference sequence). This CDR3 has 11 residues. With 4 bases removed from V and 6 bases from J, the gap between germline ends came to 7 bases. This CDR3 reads CSAMFFNEQFF. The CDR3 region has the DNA TGCAGTGCTATGTTTTTCAATGAGCAGTTCTTC.

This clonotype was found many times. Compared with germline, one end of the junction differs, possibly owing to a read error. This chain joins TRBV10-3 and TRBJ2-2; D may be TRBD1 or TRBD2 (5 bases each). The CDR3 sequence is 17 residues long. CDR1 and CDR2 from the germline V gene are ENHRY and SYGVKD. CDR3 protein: CAISAIRTSGGTGDLFF. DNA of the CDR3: TGTGCCATCAGTGCGATCCGGACTTCGGGTGGGACCGGGGACCTGTTTTTT.

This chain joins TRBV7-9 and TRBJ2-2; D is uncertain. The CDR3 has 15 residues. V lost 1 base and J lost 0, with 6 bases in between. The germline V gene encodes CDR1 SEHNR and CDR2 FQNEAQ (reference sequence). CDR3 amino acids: CASSLDGSNTGELFF. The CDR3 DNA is TGTGCCAGCAGCTTAGACGGATCGAACACCGGGGAGCTGTTTTTT.

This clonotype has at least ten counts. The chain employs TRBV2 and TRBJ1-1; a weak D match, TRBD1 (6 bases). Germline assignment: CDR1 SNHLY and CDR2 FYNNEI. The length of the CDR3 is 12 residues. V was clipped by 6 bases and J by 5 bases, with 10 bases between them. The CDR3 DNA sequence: TGTGCCAGCAGACAGGGAGGGACTGAAGCTTTCTTT. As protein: CASRQGGTEAFF. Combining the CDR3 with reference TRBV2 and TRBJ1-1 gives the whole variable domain EPEVTQTPSHQVTQMGQEVILRCVPISNHLYFYWYRQILGQKVEFLVSFYNNEISEKSEIFDDQFSVERPDGSNFTLKIRSTKLEDSAMYFCASRQGGTEAFFGQGTRLTVV.

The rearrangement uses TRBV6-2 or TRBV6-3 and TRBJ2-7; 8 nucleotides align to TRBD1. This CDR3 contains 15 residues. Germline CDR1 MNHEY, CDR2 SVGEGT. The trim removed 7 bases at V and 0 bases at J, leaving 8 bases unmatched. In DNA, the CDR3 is TGTGCCAGCACCCTGGACAGGGCCTGCTCCTACGAGCAGTACTTC. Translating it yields CASTLDRACSYEQYF.

The CDR3 sequence is CAIGPGFSAGTYNEQFF. The DNA of the CDR3 is TGTGCCATCGGCCCCGGCTTTTCGGCGGGAACCTACAATGAGCAGTTCTTC. V usage is TRBV5-6 and J usage is TRBJ2-1; tentatively, D is TRBD2 (6 bases). Trimming left V 9 bases short and J 2 bases short, with 24 bases between. The germline V gene encodes CDR1 SGHDT and CDR2 YYEEEE. The CDR3 contains 17 residues.

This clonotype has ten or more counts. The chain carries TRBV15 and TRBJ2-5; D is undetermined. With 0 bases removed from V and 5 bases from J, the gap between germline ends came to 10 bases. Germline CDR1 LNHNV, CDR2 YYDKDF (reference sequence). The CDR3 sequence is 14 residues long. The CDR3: CATSRDPKAETQYF. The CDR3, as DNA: TGTGCCACCAGCAGAGACCCTAAGGCGGAGACCCAGTACTTC.

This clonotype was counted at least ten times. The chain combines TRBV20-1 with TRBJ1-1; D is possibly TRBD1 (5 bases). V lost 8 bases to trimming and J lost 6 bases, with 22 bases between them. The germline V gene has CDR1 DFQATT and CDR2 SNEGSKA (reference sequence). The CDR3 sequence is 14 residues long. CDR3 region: CSTYRREGRSEAFF. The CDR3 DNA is TGCAGTACGTACCGTAGGGAGGGGAGGTCTGAAGCTTTCTTT.

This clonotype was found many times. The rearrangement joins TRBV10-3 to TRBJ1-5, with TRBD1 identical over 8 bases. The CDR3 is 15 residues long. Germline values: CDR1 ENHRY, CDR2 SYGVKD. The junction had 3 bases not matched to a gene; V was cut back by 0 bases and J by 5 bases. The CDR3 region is CAISESGQVDQPQHF. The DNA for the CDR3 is TGTGCCATCAGTGAGTCGGGACAGGTTGATCAGCCCCAGCATTTT.

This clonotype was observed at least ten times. CDR3 protein: CASSLAVGPKRDRRFYNEQFF. CDR3 bases: TGTGCCAGCAGTTTAGCCGTGGGTCCTAAGCGGGACCGCCGTTTTTACAATGAGCAGTTCTTC. V and J are TRBV12-3 or TRBV12-4 and TRBJ2-1, with 7 bases fitting TRBD2. This CDR3 is 21 amino acids long. The V and J ends lost 0 bases and 4 bases, in that order; junction bases with no gene match: 21.

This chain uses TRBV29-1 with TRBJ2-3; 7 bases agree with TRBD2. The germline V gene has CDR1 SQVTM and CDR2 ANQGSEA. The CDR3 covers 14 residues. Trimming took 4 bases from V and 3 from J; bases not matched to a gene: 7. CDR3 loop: CSVGATSATDTQYF. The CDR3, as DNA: TGCAGCGTTGGGGCCACTAGCGCGACAGATACGCAGTATTTT.

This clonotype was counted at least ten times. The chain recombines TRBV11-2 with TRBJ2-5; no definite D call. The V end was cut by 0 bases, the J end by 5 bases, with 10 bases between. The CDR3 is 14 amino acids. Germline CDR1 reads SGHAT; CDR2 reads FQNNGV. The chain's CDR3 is CASSLDRSAETQYF. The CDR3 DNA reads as TGTGCCAGCAGCTTAGACAGGTCAGCCGAGACCCAGTACTTC.